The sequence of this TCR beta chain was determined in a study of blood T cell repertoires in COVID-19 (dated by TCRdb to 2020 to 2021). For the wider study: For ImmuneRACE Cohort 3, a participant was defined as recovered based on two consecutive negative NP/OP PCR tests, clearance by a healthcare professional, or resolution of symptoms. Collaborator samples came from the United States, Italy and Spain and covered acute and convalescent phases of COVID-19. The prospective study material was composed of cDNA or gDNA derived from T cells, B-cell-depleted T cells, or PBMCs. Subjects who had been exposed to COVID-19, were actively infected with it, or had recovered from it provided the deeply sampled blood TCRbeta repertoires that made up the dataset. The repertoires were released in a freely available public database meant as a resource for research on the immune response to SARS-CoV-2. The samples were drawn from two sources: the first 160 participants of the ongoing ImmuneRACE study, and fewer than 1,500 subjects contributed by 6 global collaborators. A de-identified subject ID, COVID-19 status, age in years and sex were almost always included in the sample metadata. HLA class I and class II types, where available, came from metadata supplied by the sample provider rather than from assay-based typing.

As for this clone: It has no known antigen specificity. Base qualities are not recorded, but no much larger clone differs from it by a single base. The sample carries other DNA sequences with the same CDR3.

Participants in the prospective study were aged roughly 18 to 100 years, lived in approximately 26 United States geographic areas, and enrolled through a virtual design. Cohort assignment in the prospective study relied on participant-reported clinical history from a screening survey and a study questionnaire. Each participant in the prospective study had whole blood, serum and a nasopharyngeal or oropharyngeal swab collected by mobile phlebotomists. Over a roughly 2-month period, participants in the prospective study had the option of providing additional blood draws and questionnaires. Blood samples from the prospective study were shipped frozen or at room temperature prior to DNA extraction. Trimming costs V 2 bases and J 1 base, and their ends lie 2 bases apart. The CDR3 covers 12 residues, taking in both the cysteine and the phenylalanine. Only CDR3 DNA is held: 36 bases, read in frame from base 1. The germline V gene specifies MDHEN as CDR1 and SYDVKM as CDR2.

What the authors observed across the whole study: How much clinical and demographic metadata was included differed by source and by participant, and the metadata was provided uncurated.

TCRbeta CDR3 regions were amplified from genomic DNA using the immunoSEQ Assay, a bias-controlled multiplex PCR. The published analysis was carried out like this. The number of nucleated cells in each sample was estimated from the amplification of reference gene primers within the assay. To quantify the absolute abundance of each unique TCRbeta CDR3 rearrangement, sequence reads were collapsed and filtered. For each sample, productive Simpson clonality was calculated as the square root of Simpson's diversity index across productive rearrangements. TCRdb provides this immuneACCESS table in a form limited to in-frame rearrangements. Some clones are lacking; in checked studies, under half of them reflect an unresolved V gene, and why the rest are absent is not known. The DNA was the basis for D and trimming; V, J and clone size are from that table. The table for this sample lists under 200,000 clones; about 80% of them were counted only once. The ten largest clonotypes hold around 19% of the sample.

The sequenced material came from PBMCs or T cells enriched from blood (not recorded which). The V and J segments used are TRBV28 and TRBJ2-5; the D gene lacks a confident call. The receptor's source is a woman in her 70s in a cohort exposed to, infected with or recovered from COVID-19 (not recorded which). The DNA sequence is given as TGTGCCAGCAGTTTACTCCAAGAGACCCAGTACTTC. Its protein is CASSLLQETQYF.